Each of the 3 T cell receptor beta chains below was sequenced from the same sample in a study of neurological immune-mediated disorders. TCRdb fed the 5' RACE reads into MiXCR, producing one record per CDR3 protein. The table records roughly 9,800 distinct CDR3 sequences, more than 20% of them present only once. The sequenced sample was CD8+ T cells from blood. These receptors originate from a woman between 40 and 50 years old with multiple sclerosis.

This clonotype was found many times. The chain employs TRBV7-9 and TRBJ2-2; D is perhaps TRBD1 (5 bases). Between the trimmed V and J ends, which lost 5 bases and 0 bases, there was a span of 25 bases. CDR3 length: 20 amino acids. Germline V gene data show CDR1 as SEHNR and CDR2 as FQNEAQ (reference sequence). CDR3 nucleotide sequence: TGTGCCAGCAGCCAGGGTGGTATCAGGTACACACGATCGAACACCGGGGAGCTGTTTTTT. Residues: CASSQGGIRYTRSNTGELFF.

The sample holds many counts of this clonotype. This chain uses TRBV10-2 with TRBJ1-6; no clear D. The CDR3 has 15 residues. Germline values: CDR1 WSHSY, CDR2 SAAADI. V lost 3 bases, J lost 9 bases, and 15 bases lay in between. The CDR3 loop is CASSDPDLTISPLHF. The CDR3 nucleotides are TGCGCCAGCAGTGACCCAGATCTCACGATTTCACCCCTCCACTTT.

V usage is TRBV14 and J usage is TRBJ1-4; D unresolved. V dropped 1 base and J dropped 0 bases, with 9 bases sitting between them. CDR3 length: 16 residues. The germline gives CDR1 SGHDN, CDR2 FVKESK. CDR3 sequence: CASSQVGRTTNEKLFF. The CDR3 DNA follows: TGTGCCAGCAGCCAAGTAGGGAGAACAACTAATGAAAAACTGTTTTTT.